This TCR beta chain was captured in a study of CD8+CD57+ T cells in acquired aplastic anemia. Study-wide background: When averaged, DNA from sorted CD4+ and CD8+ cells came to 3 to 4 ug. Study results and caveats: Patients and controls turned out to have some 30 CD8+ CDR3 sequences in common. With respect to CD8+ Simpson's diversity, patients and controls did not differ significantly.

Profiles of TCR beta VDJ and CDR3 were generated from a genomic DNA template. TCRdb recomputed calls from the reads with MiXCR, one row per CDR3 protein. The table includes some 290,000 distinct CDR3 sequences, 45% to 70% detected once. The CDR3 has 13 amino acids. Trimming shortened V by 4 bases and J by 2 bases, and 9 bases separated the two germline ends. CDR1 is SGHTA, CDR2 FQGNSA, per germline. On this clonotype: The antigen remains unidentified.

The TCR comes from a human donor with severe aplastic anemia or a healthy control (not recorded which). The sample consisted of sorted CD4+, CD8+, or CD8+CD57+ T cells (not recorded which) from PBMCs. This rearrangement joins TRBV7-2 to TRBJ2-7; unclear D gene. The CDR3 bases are TGTGCCAGCAGCTCTCCTAGGACCTACGAGCAGTACTTC. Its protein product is CASSSPRTYEQYF.